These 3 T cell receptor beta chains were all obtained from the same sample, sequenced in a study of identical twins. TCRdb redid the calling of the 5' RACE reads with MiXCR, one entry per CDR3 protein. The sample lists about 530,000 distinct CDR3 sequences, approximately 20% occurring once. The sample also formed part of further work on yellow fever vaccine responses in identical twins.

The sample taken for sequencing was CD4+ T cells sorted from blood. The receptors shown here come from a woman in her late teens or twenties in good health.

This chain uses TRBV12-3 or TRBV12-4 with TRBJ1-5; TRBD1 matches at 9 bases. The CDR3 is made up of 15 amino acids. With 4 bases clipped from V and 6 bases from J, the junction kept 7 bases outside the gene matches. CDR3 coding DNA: TGTGCCAGCAGTTCTACAGGGGGCGCAGGTCAGCCCCAGCATTTT. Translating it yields CASSSTGGAGQPQHF.

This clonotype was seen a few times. The CDR3 coding sequence is TGCAGCGTTGACCAACTAGCGGGGGCTTACAATGAGCAGTTCTTC. Protein product: CSVDQLAGAYNEQFF. The gene calls are TRBV29-1 and TRBJ2-1; 11 bases line up with TRBD2. Looked up from germline, CDR1 is SQVTM and CDR2 is ANQGSEA. J gave up 4 bases and V 3 bases, and 5 bases lay outside the gene matches. The CDR3 covers 15 residues.

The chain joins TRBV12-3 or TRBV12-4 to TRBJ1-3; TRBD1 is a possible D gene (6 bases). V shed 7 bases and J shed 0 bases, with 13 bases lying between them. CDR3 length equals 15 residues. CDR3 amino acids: CASTTMGASGNTIYF. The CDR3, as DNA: TGTGCCAGCACCACGATGGGGGCCTCTGGAAACACCATATATTTT.